One sample yielded the 24 T cell receptor beta chains listed below, sequenced in a study of CD8 T cells in Susac syndrome. RNA was extracted with the RNeasy kit, and a quantity of about 0.45 to 1 ug was reverse transcribed using random hexamers. MiXCR was run by TCRdb on the immunoSEQ multiplex PCR reads, yielding one entry per CDR3 protein. The table includes 100,000 to 150,000 distinct CDR3 sequences, approximately 93% detected once. Source material: CD8+ T cells from PBMCs. Receptors originate from a human donor with multiple sclerosis.

This chain connects TRBV7-9 to TRBJ2-1; a possible D gene is TRBD2 (5 bases). The V end lost 6 bases, the J end lost 0 bases, and 15 bases lay between the germline ends. This CDR3 region has 16 residues. CDR1 and CDR2 (germline): SEHNR, FQNEAQ (reference sequence). The CDR3 region is CASSLTAAGSYNEQFF. DNA for the CDR3: TGTGCCAGCAGTCTTACAGCGGCCGGCTCCTACAATGAGCAGTTCTTC.

The chain joins TRBV13 to TRBJ2-4, with D tentatively TRBD1 (5 bases). The V end was cut by 2 bases, the J end by 6 bases, with 11 bases between. The germline CDR1 and CDR2 sequences are PRHDT and FYEKMQ (reference sequence). The CDR3 has 14 amino acids. The CDR3, as DNA: TGTGCCAGCAGCTTACGCAGGGTAGGAAACATTCAGTACTTC. Its protein product is CASSLRRVGNIQYF. Looking up the rest from reference TRBV13 and TRBJ2-4 gives the full variable domain: AAGVIQSPRHLIKEKRETATLKCYPIPRHDTVYWYQQGPGQDPQFLISFYEKMQSDKGSIPDRFSAQQFSDYHSELNMSSLELGDSALYFCASSLRRVGNIQYFGAGTRLSVL.

J is TRBJ2-7 and V is TRBV5-1, with D tentatively TRBD2 (5 bases). Trimming left V 3 bases short and J 3 bases short, with 10 bases between. The germline V gene has CDR1 SGHRS and CDR2 YFSETQ. The CDR3 contains 13 residues. The CDR3 sequence is CASSWDEGYEQYF. The CDR3 nucleotides read TGCGCCAGCAGCTGGGATGAGGGCTACGAGCAGTACTTC.

The chain joins TRBV11-2 to TRBJ2-7, with a weak D call TRBD2 (6 bases). The CDR3 is 11 amino acids. The V gene lost 3 bases and the J gene lost 6 bases, with 6 bases spanning the gap. Germline V gene data show CDR1 as SGHAT and CDR2 as FQNNGV. The CDR3: CASSFGGEQYV. As DNA, the CDR3 is TGTGCCAGCAGCTTCGGGGGCGAGCAGTACGTC.

V gene TRBV4-1 combines with J gene TRBJ1-1; 10 bases are shared with TRBD1. V lost 3 bases, J lost 0 bases, and 10 bases stayed unmatched. This CDR3 has 18 amino acids. Per germline, CDR1 MGHRA and CDR2 YSYEKL. The CDR3: CASSHARTGQGMNTEAFF. The CDR3 DNA sequence: TGCGCCAGCAGCCATGCGAGAACGGGACAGGGGATGAACACTGAAGCTTTCTTT.

The rearrangement links TRBV6-9 to TRBJ1-1; tentatively, D is TRBD1 (5 bases). CDR3 length: 12 amino acids. Germline CDR1 reads MNHGY; CDR2 reads SVAAGI. V was cut by 4 bases and J by 6 bases, with 9 bases left in between. CDR3 bases: TGTGCCAGCAGTTCCAGGGTGCCTGAAGCTTTCTTT. It encodes CASSSRVPEAFF.

This chain joins TRBV5-1 and TRBJ1-2; D gene ambiguous. The V and J ends lost 4 bases and 2 bases respectively, with 15 bases between them. CDR3 length equals 15 residues. CDR1 and CDR2 (germline): SGHRS, YFSETQ. In DNA, the CDR3 is TGCGCCAGCAGCAGAAGTGGACTTTCCAACTATGGCTACACCTTC. Translated, it gives CASSRSGLSNYGYTF.

The chain recombines TRBV5-1 with TRBJ2-1; tentative D call: TRBD1 (6 bases). This CDR3 is built from 16 residues. Germline V gene data show CDR1 as SGHRS and CDR2 as YFSETQ. Trimming took off 0 bases at V and 4 bases at J, with 14 bases between the two ends. CDR3 nucleotides: TGCGCCAGCAGCTTGGGGCAGGGGCTGGGGTACAATGAGCAGTTCTTC. Its protein is CASSLGQGLGYNEQFF.

The V gene is TRBV7-9, the J gene TRBJ2-7; TRBD1 matches 8 bases. This CDR3 spans 15 amino acids. The ends lost 5 bases at V and 9 bases at J; junction bases unmatched: 15. CDR1 SEHNR and CDR2 FQNEAQ come from the germline V gene (reference sequence). The CDR3 coding sequence is TGTGCCAGCAGCCATCCCGCACTGGACAGGGTAGGGCAGTACTTC. It encodes CASSHPALDRVGQYF. Variable domain in full (rest from reference TRBV7-9 and TRBJ2-7): DTGVSQNPRHKITKRGQNVTFRCDPISEHNRLYWYRQTLGQGPEFLTYFQNEAQLEKSRLLSDRFSAERPKGSFSTLEIQRTEQGDSAMYLCASSHPALDRVGQYFGPGTRLTVT.

The chain combines TRBV25-1 with TRBJ1-4; D is unclear. V was pared by 4 bases and J by 7 bases, with 13 bases between. The CDR3 covers 14 residues. The germline gives CDR1 MGHDK, CDR2 SYGVNS. CDR3 in DNA: TGTGCCAGCAGTGCCAACGTAAACAGTGAAAAACTGTTTTTT. Translating gives CASSANVNSEKLFF. Variable domain in full (rest from reference TRBV25-1 and TRBJ1-4): EADIYQTPRYLVIGTGKKITLECSQTMGHDKMYWYQQDPGMELHLIHYSYGVNSTEKGDLSSESTVSRIRTEHFPLTLESARPSHTSQYLCASSANVNSEKLFFGSGTQLSVL.

This clonotype has just one count. The chain carries TRBV13 and TRBJ2-6; no clear D. Germline-derived CDR1 and CDR2 are PRHDT and FYEKMQ (reference sequence). The CDR3 length is 16 residues. Between the trimmed V and J ends, which lost 1 base and 4 bases, there was a span of 11 bases. The CDR3 sequence: CASSLEGDPGANVLTF. Here the CDR3 DNA reads TGTGCCAGCAGCTTAGAAGGAGACCCCGGGGCCAACGTCCTGACTTTC.

This clonotype was seen once. The J gene is TRBJ2-3, the V gene TRBV9; 8 bases are a match to TRBD2. This CDR3 has 16 amino acids. J was trimmed by 4 bases and V by 0 bases; bases with no gene match: 7. Germline V gene data show CDR1 as SGDLS and CDR2 as YYNGEE. CDR3 bases: TGTGCCAGCAGCGTAGCGGGGGGGACTACCGCAGATACGCAGTATTTT. Translating gives CASSVAGGTTADTQYF.

J is TRBJ2-7 and V is TRBV2, with 8 nucleotides matching TRBD2. CDR3 length: 13 amino acids. With V trimmed by 4 bases and J by 3 bases, 2 bases remained unmatched. CDR1 SNHLY and CDR2 FYNNEI come from the germline V gene. In DNA, the CDR3 is TGTGCCAGCAGTGTCCTAGCGGGCTACGAGCAGTACGTC. Translating gives CASSVLAGYEQYV.

The chain employs TRBV7-8 and TRBJ1-2; the D gene is possibly TRBD1 (6 bases). V was clipped by 5 bases and J by 5 bases, with 21 bases between them. The CDR3 covers 16 residues. CDR1 and CDR2 (germline): SGHVS, FQNEAQ. The CDR3 sequence: CASSPHRGQGGYGYTF. As DNA, the CDR3 is TGTGCCAGCAGCCCCCACCGCGGACAAGGGGGATATGGCTACACCTTC.

This clonotype is a singleton in its sample. The chain joins TRBV29-1 to TRBJ2-1, with D perhaps TRBD2 (5 bases). V gave up 4 bases and J gave up 3 bases, with 31 bases separating them. The CDR3 extends over 20 amino acids. Per the germline V gene, CDR1 is SQVTM and CDR2 is ANQGSEA. In DNA form, the CDR3 reads TGCAGCGTTGGAGGACTTCCTGGTGGGCTCGCCATACCCCACTACAATGAGCAGTTCTTC. This gives the protein CSVGGLPGGLAIPHYNEQFF.

This clonotype was found once. The chain joins TRBV4-2 to TRBJ1-4, with D perhaps matching TRBD1 (6 bases). CDR1 and CDR2 (germline): LGHNA, YNFKEQ. The V and J ends lost 0 bases and 12 bases respectively, with 17 bases between them. The CDR3 is 15 amino acids. The CDR3 loop is CASSQESQGINQLFF. The CDR3 coding sequence is TGTGCCAGCAGCCAAGAATCGCAGGGGATTAATCAACTGTTTTTT.

The count of this clonotype is one. V gene TRBV11-2 combines with J gene TRBJ1-2; D not resolved. Germline assignment: CDR1 SGHAT and CDR2 FQNNGV. This CDR3 spans 15 amino acids. Trimming took off 1 base at V and 0 bases at J, with 9 bases between the two ends. The CDR3 sequence is CASSLVGGTNYGYTF. CDR3 DNA sequence: TGTGCCAGCAGCTTAGTCGGAGGTACTAACTATGGCTACACCTTC.

The CDR3 loop is CASSRVYTGELFF. CDR3 nucleotide sequence: TGTGCCAGTAGCAGGGTGTATACCGGGGAGCTGTTTTTT. This sequence joins TRBV19 and TRBJ2-2; TRBD1 is a possible D gene (5 bases). This CDR3 region has 13 residues. Trimming pared 6 bases from V and 5 bases from J, leaving 10 bases between. CDR1 is LNHDA, CDR2 SQIVND, per germline (reference sequence). Variable domain in full (rest from reference TRBV19 and TRBJ2-2): DGGITQSPKYLFRKEGQNVTLSCEQNLNHDAMYWYRQDPGQGLRLIYYSQIVNDFQKGDIAEGYSVSREKKESFPLTVTSAQKNPTAFYLCASSRVYTGELFFGEGSRLTVL.

The chain employs TRBV19 and TRBJ2-2; D remains ambiguous. CDR1 LNHDA and CDR2 SQIVND come from the germline V gene (reference sequence). V dropped 1 base and J dropped 3 bases, with 12 bases sitting between them. This CDR3 comprises 16 residues. The CDR3 reads CASSIGTGFYTGELFF. The CDR3 DNA is TGTGCCAGTAGTATAGGGACGGGCTTCTACACCGGGGAGCTGTTTTTT.

The CDR3 here is CASSIGSGSEQFF. The CDR3 nucleotides are TGTGCCAGTAGTATAGGGAGCGGAAGTGAGCAGTTCTTC. The rearrangement uses TRBV19 and TRBJ2-1, with D possibly being TRBD2 (5 bases). Germline CDR1 LNHDA, CDR2 SQIVND (reference sequence). The CDR3 is 13 residues long. V was clipped by 1 base and J by 9 bases, with 10 bases between them.

CDR3 sequence (DNA): TGTGCCAGCAGCCTCAGGGGGCGATCAGATACGCAGTATTTT. Protein: CASSLRGRSDTQYF. J is TRBJ2-3 and V is TRBV7-9, with 8 bases matching TRBD1. V lost 5 bases, J lost 4 bases, and 5 bases stayed unmatched. The CDR3 totals 14 residues. CDR1 is SEHNR and CDR2 is FQNEAQ in the germline V gene (reference sequence).

The chain carries TRBV7-2 and TRBJ2-7, with 7 nucleotides matching TRBD1. Trimming cost V 5 bases and J 5 bases; bases outside gene matches: 6. There are 13 residues in the CDR3. Germline lookup yields CDR1 SGHTA and CDR2 FQGNSA. As DNA, the CDR3 is TGTGCCAGCAGCCCGACAGGGTTCAACGAGCAGTACTTC. Amino acids: CASSPTGFNEQYF.

The V gene is TRBV11-2, the J gene TRBJ2-3, with D unclear. Trimming removed 6 bases from V and 7 bases from J, with 11 bases in between. The CDR3 spans 12 residues. The germline V gene has CDR1 SGHAT and CDR2 FQNNGV. The CDR3 loop reads CASRSDGHTQYF. CDR3 nucleotide sequence: TGTGCCAGCAGATCGGACGGGCATACGCAGTATTTT.

The rearrangement links TRBV5-1 to TRBJ1-2; 7 positions match TRBD1. This CDR3 has 16 amino acids. Looked up from germline, CDR1 is SGHRS and CDR2 is YFSETQ. V shed 3 bases, J shed 4 bases, and the junction held 12 bases outside the gene matches. CDR3 sequence (DNA): TGCGCCAGCAGCTCGAAAGGGTCGACAGGGACCTATGGCTACACCTTC. Translating gives CASSSKGSTGTYGYTF. Combining the CDR3 with reference TRBV5-1 and TRBJ1-2 gives the whole variable domain KAGVTQTPRYLIKTRGQQVTLSCSPISGHRSVSWYQQTPGQGLQFLFEYFSETQRNKGNFPGRFSGRQFSNSRSEMNVSTLELGDSALYLCASSSKGSTGTYGYTFGSGTRLTVV.